The clone carrying this TCR beta chain was detected ten times or more. The antigen is unknown. At one boundary the junction diverges from the germline segment, which might be a read error. Read coverage stops 3 residues before the CDR3 terminus; the germline J gene supplies the remainder. This record comes from a study of T cell clonality in common variable immunodeficiency. Assay: immunoSEQ multiplex PCR; the TCRdb copy retains only in-frame clones and omits some. The sample presents 45,000 to 55,000 clones, none singletons. Both groups were predominantly of Caucasian heritage. Blood samples were heparinized, roughly 5 to 8 ml per donor. Regarding the study as a whole: TCRbeta clonality was increased in CVID versus healthy controls. Compared with controls, CVID subjects had fewer shared TCRbeta clones.

CDR3 length equals 15 residues. The germline CDR1 and CDR2 sequences are LGHNA and YNFKEQ. The receptor comes from a person aged 18 to 75 in good health. The sample comprised peripheral blood mononuclear cells. V is TRBV4-2 and J is TRBJ2-5; D is perhaps TRBD2 (5 bases). The CDR3 loop reads CASSLNAGVRETQYF. The DNA read from the CDR3 is TGCGCCAGCAGCCTTAACGCCGGGGTACGAGAGACC.